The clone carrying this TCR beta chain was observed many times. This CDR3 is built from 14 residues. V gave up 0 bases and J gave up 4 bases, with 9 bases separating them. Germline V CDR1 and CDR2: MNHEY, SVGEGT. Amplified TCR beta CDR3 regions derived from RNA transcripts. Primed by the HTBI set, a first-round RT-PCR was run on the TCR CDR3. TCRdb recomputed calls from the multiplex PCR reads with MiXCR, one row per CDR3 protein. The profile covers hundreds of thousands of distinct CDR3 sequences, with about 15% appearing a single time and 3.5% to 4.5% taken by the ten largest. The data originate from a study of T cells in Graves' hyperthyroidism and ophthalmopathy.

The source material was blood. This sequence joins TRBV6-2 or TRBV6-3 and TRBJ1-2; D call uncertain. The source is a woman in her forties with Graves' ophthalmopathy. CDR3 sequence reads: CASSYSRLGYGYTF. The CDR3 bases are TGTGCCAGCAGTTACTCCCGTCTTGGCTATGGCTACACCTTC.